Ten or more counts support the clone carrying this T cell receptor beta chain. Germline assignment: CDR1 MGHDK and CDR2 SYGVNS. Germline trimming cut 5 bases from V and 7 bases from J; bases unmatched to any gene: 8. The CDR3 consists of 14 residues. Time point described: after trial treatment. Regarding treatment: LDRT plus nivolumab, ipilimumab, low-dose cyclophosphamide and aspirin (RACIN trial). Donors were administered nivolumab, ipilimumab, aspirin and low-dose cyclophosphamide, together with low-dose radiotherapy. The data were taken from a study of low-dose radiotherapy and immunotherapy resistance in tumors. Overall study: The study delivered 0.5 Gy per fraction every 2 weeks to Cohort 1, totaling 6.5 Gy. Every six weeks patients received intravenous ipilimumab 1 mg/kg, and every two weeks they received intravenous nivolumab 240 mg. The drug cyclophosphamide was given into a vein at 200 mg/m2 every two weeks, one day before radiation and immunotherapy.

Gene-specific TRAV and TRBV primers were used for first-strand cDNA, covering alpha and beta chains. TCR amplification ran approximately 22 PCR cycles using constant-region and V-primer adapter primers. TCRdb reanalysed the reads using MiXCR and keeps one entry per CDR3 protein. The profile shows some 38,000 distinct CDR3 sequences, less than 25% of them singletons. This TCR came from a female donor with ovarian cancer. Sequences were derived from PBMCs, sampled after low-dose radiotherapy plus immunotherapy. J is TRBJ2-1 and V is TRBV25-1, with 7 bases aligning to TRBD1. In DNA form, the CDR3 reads TGTGCCAGCAGTAGGGACAGCTCACGGAATGAGCAGTTCTTC. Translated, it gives CASSRDSSRNEQFF.